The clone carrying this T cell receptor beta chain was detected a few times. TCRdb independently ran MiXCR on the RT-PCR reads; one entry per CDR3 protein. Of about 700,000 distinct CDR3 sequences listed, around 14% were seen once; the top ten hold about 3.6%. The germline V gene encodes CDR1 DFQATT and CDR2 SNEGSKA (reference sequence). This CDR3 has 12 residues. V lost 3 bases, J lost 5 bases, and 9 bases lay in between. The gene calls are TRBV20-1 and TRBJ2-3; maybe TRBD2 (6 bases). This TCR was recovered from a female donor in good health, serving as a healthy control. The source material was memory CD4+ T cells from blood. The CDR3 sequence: CSASKAGDTQYF. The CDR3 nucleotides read TGCAGTGCTAGTAAAGCGGGAGATACGCAGTATTTT.